This T cell receptor beta chain was identified during a study of blood T cells in healthy people across ages. General study points: Total diversity from one million sequenced T cells was likely underestimated.

With a J-beta primer mix and a sample-barcoded 5' primer, a second PCR ran roughly 7 to 11 cycles. No fewer than 3 million CDR3-containing paired-end reads came from each sample. TCRdb itself ran the 5' RACE reads through MiXCR, one entry per CDR3 protein. Of 600,000 to 1,000,000 distinct CDR3 sequences listed, more than 45% are singletons. The sample, around 10 milliliters of peripheral blood, was drawn from each donor. As regards this clonotype: Antigen unknown.

The TCR originated in a man aged 25 to 40 in good health. Sequencing was performed on blood.

The CDR3 is CSVEVGLGAFF. The CDR3 nucleotides are TGCAGCGTTGAGGTAGGCCTCGGAGCTTTCTTT. The chain is built from TRBV29-1 and TRBJ1-1, with no clear D. The V end was cut by 3 bases, the J end by 10 bases, with 12 bases between. The CDR3 sequence is 11 residues long. The germline V gene encodes CDR1 SQVTM and CDR2 ANQGSEA. Combining the CDR3 with reference TRBV29-1 and TRBJ1-1 gives the whole variable domain SAVISQKPSRDICQRGTSLTIQCQVDSQVTMMFWYRQQPGQSLTLIATANQGSEATYESGFVIDKFPISRPNLTFSTLTVSNMSPEDSSIYLCSVEVGLGAFFGQGTRLTVV.